A selection of T cell receptor beta chains follows, all from one sample in a study of OX40 agonist ivuxolimab in advanced cancers. Method: immunoSEQ multiplex PCR; TCRdb's copy keeps in-frame clones and lacks some. The table has 72,000 or so clones, roughly 80% seen once; the top ten hold over 4%. This specimen was CD4+ or CD8+ T cells sorted from blood, taken in a trial of the OX40 agonist ivuxolimab. All receptors derive from an adult with an advanced solid tumor such as melanoma, head and neck, liver or kidney cancer. CDR3s include the opening cysteine and the closing phenylalanine or tryptophan. D genes are given only for firm matches. Expanded clones get a size class; other rows say once, few or many, or leave the size out.

TRBV18	TRBJ1-1	.	.	CASSFGGQLNTEAFF	TGTGCCAGCTCCTTCGGTGGGCAGCTGAACACTGAAGCTTTCTTT
TRBV7-3	TRBJ2-7	.	.	CASSFRQTEQYF	TGTGCCAGCAGCTTTCGACAGACCGAGCAGTACTTC
TRBV6-4	TRBJ1-2	.	once	CASSPGVRGYGYTF	TGTGCCAGCAGCCCGGGGGTCAGGGGTTATGGCTACACCTTC
TRBV5-6	TRBJ1-2	TRBD1	.	CASSLVGTDYGYTF	TGTGCCAGCAGCTTGGTAGGGACAGACTATGGCTACACCTTC
TRBV15	TRBJ2-1	TRBD1	.	CATSRETGGYNEQFF	TGTGCCACCAGCAGAGAGACAGGGGGCTACAATGAGCAGTTCTTC
TRBV27	TRBJ2-7	.	once	CASSLSGSGYEQYF	TGTGCCAGCAGTTTATCAGGGAGCGGGTACGAGCAGTACTTC
TRBV5-4	TRBJ2-3	TRBD2	once	CASSFHAGESPDTQYF	TGTGCCAGCAGCTTCCACGCGGGAGAGTCTCCAGATACGCAGTATTTT
TRBV11-2	TRBJ1-5	.	.	CASSLELGQPQHF	TGTGCCAGCAGCTTAGAGTTGGGTCAGCCCCAGCATTTT
TRBV5-6	TRBJ2-1	.	few	CASSLVVYNEQFF	TGTGCCAGCAGCTTAGTAGTTTATAATGAGCAGTTCTTC
TRBV6-1	TRBJ2-5	.	once	CASSDRTGGAQYF	TGTGCCAGCAGTGACCGTACAGGGGGGGCCCAGTACTTC
TRBV5-1	TRBJ2-5	TRBD1	.	CASSSLRTGGGMETQYF	TGCGCCAGCAGCTCCTTAAGGACAGGGGGAGGAATGGAGACCCAGTACTTC
TRBV18	TRBJ1-3	.	once	CASSPDSPGNTIYF	TGTGCCAGCTCACCTGACAGTCCTGGAAACACCATATATTTT
TRBV19	TRBJ1-5	.	.	CASSTGTRVSNQPQHF	TGTGCCAGTAGTACCGGAACCAGGGTGAGCAATCAGCCCCAGCATTTT
TRBV2	TRBJ2-7	.	few	CASSEQGGDEQYF	TGTGCCAGCAGTGAGCAGGGTGGCGACGAGCAGTACTTC
TRBV7-2	TRBJ2-1	TRBD2	.	CASSLVRGGNGEQFF	TGTGCCAGCAGCTTAGTGCGGGGGGGAAACGGGGAGCAGTTCTTC
TRBV2	TRBJ1-4	.	.	CASSDGIVNEKLFF	TGTGCCAGCAGTGATGGGATAGTAAATGAAAAACTGTTTTTT
TRBV19	TRBJ1-2	.	.	CASSRIPGSPNYGYTF	TGTGCCAGTAGTAGGATCCCGGGGAGCCCTAACTATGGCTACACCTTC
TRBV2	TRBJ1-4	.	.	CASVSQLNEKLFF	TGTGCCAGCGTATCCCAGCTTAATGAAAAACTGTTTTTT
TRBV21-1	TRBJ2-7	.	.	CASSKGAGWHPYEQYF	TGTGCCAGCAGCAAAGGGGCGGGATGGCACCCCTACGAGCAGTACTTC
TRBV5-6	TRBJ1-2	.	.	CASSRGSGYGYTF	TGTGCCAGCAGCAGGGGGAGTGGCTATGGCTACACCTTC
TRBV6-6	TRBJ1-5	.	once	CASRPRDRQPQHF	TGTGCCAGCAGACCTCGAGACCGTCAGCCCCAGCATTTT
TRBV2	TRBJ1-2	.	.	CASSERTAVDGYTF	TGTGCCAGCAGTGAACGGACTGCAGTCGATGGCTACACCTTC
TRBV5-6	TRBJ2-1	.	.	CASSATWGNSNEQFF	TGTGCCAGCAGCGCCACTTGGGGGAACTCCAATGAGCAGTTCTTC
TRBV6-1	TRBJ1-2	.	.	CASSEAGEAHYYGYTF	TGTGCCAGCAGTGAAGCGGGGGAGGCGCACTACTATGGCTACACCTTC
TRBV6-5	TRBJ2-7	.	.	CASSYSEQGGGEQYF	TGTGCCAGCAGTTACTCCGAACAGGGAGGTGGCGAGCAGTACTTC